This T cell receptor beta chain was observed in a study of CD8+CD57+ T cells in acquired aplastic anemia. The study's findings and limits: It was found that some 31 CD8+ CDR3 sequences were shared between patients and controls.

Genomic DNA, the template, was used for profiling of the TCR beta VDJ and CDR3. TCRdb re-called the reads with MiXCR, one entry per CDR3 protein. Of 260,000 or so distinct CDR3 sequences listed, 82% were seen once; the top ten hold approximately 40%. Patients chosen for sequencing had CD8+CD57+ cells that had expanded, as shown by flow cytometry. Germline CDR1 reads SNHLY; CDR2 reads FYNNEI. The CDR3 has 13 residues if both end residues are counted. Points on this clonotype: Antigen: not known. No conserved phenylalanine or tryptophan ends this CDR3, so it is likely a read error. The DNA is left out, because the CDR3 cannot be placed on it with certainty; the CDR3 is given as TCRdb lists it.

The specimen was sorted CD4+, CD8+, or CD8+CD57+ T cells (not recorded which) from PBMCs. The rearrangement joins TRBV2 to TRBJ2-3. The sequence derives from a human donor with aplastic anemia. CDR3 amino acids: CASSDLEPDLYEH.